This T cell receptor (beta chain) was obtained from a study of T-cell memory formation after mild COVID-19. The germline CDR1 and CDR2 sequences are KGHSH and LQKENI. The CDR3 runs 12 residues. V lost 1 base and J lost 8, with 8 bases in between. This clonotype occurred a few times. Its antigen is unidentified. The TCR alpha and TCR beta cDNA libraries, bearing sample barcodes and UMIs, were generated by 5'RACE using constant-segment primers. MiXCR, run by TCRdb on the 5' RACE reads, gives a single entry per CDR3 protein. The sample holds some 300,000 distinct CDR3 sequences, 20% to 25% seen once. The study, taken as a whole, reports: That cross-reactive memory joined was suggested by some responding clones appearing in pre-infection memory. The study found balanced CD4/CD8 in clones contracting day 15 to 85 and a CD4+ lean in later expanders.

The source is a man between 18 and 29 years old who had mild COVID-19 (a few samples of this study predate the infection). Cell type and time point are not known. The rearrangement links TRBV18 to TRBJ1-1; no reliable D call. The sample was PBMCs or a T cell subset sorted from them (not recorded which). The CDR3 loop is CASSPRRQEAFF. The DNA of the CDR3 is TGTGCCAGCTCACCACGTAGGCAGGAAGCTTTCTTT.